The 28 T cell receptor beta chains below all came from one sample that was sequenced in a study of shared clonotypes between healthy human individuals. TCRdb's table, derived via immunoSEQ multiplex PCR, lists solely in-frame clones and lacks some. The repertoire holds fewer than 3 million clones, with 80% to 95% as singletons. Specimen: naive CD4+ T cells from PBMCs. Subset in this sample: CD45RA+ positively selected. The receptor set was obtained from a man in his late teens or twenties in good health. Some clones in this sample may be carry-over from other donors' samples.

This chain uses TRBV28 with TRBJ2-3; perhaps TRBD2 as D (5 bases). The CDR3 spans 14 residues. V was trimmed by 5 bases and J by 13 bases, leaving 22 bases between them. The germline V gene has CDR1 MDHEN and CDR2 SYDVKM. This chain's CDR3 is CASSTGGAQIRKYF. In nucleotides, the CDR3 is TGTGCCAGCAGTACCGGAGGAGCTCAGATACGCAAGTATTTT.

The rearrangement links TRBV4-1 to TRBJ2-1; the D is unclear. The CDR3 contains 17 residues. Germline V CDR1 and CDR2: MGHRA, YSYEKL. V was pared by 2 bases and J by 8 bases, with 22 bases between. For the CDR3, the DNA is TGCGCCAGCAGCCAACACCCCGCAGGCGGTATTTCCGATGAGCAGTTCTTC. This translates into CASSQHPAGGISDEQFF.

V and J are TRBV30 and TRBJ2-2; no clear D gene. The germline V and J ends were trimmed by 2 bases and 1 base, with 5 bases remaining between them. Germline lookup yields CDR1 GTSNPN and CDR2 SVGIG (reference sequence). The CDR3 loop spans 13 amino acids. The CDR3 region has the DNA TGTGCCTGGAGTACCCAGAACACCGGGGAGCTGTTTTTT. This encodes CAWSTQNTGELFF.

Only a few counts were recorded for this clone. This same CDR3 is encoded by further DNA sequences in the sample. The rearrangement links TRBV2 to TRBJ2-5; D gene uncertain. The germline gives CDR1 SNHLY, CDR2 FYNNEI. V lost 6 bases and J 4 bases, leaving 3 bases between the germline ends. The CDR3 extends over 10 amino acids. The CDR3 loop reads CASRLETQYF. DNA of the CDR3: TGTGCCAGCAGGCTAGAGACCCAGTACTTC.

This chain joins TRBV5-4 and TRBJ2-7; D remains unclear. Germline loops: CDR1 SGHNT, CDR2 YYREEE (reference sequence). The length of the CDR3 is 13 residues. Trimming cost V 1 base and J 6 bases, with 11 bases left between them. Here the CDR3 DNA reads TGTGCCAGCAGCTTGCAACCGGTAGGCGAGCAGTACTTC. Protein sequence: CASSLQPVGEQYF. The variable domain in full, with the rest retrieved from reference TRBV5-4 and TRBJ2-7, is ETGVTQSPTHLIKTRGQQVTLRCSSQSGHNTVSWYQQALGQGPQFIFQYYREEENGRGNFPPRFSGLQFPNYSSELNVNALELDDSALYLCASSLQPVGEQYFGPGTRLTVT.

V usage is TRBV28 and J usage is TRBJ2-1; 10 nucleotides agree with TRBD1. V was clipped by 10 bases and J by 1 base; unmatched bases: 13. This CDR3 is 17 amino acids long. Germline-derived CDR1 and CDR2 are MDHEN and SYDVKM. CDR3 in DNA: TGTGCCACCCGTCCCGGGACAGGGGTCTATTCCTACAATGAGCAGTTCTTC. Its protein product is CATRPGTGVYSYNEQFF.

The chain couples TRBV27 to TRBJ1-4; 8 bases agree with TRBD1. Germline V gene data show CDR1 as MNHEY and CDR2 as SMNVEV (reference sequence). The length of the CDR3 is 14 residues. Germline trimming cut 3 bases from V and 10 bases from J; bases unmatched to any gene: 7. The CDR3 region is CASSFGQGGGKLFF. The DNA for the CDR3 is TGTGCCAGCAGTTTCGGACAGGGAGGAGGAAAACTGTTTTTT.

Turning to this clone: This specimen includes other DNA sequences encoding the same CDR3. The J gene is TRBJ2-5, the V gene TRBV7-3; D gene unclear. V was pared by 3 bases and J by 2 bases, with 7 bases between. Germline V CDR1 and CDR2: SGHTA, FQGTGA. CDR3 length: 13 amino acids. The CDR3 nucleotides read TGTGCCAGCAGCTTCGGATCTCAAGAGACCCAGTACTTC. It specifies CASSFGSQETQYF.

This chain joins TRBV2 and TRBJ2-1; D gene uncertain. Per the germline V gene, CDR1 is SNHLY and CDR2 is FYNNEI. There are 15 residues in the CDR3. Trimming stripped 4 bases from V and 2 bases from J, with 12 bases between. In DNA, the CDR3 is TGTGCCAGCAGTGGATCAGGAACCCCCTACAATGAGCAGTTCTTC. Translation gives CASSGSGTPYNEQFF.

The rearrangement joins TRBV30 to TRBJ2-3; 9 nucleotides match TRBD2. J was trimmed by 1 base and V by 2 bases; bases with no gene match: 4. Germline V gene lookup returns CDR1 GTSNPN and CDR2 SVGIG (reference sequence). This CDR3 contains 15 residues. The CDR3, as DNA: TGTGCCTGGAGTCGACTAGCGGCGCGCACAGATACGCAGTATTTT. This encodes CAWSRLAARTDTQYF. Using reference TRBV30 and TRBJ2-3 for the parts outside the CDR3, the full variable domain is SQTIHQWPATLVQPVGSPLSLECTVEGTSNPNLYWYRQAAGRGLQLLFYSVGIGQISSEVPQNLSASRPQDRQFILSSKKLLLSDSGFYLCAWSRLAARTDTQYFGPGTRLTVL.

V usage is TRBV7-9 and J usage is TRBJ2-3; 8 nucleotides match TRBD1. Per germline, CDR1 SEHNR and CDR2 FQNEAQ (reference sequence). V dropped 5 bases and J dropped 2; count of bases not matched to a gene: 9. The CDR3 length is 16 residues. The CDR3 DNA is TGTGCCAGCAGCCAACAACAGGGGGACAACACAGATACGCAGTATTTT. Its protein is CASSQQQGDNTDTQYF. Full variable domain (outside the CDR3, taken from reference TRBV7-9 and TRBJ2-3): DTGVSQNPRHKITKRGQNVTFRCDPISEHNRLYWYRQTLGQGPEFLTYFQNEAQLEKSRLLSDRFSAERPKGSFSTLEIQRTEQGDSAMYLCASSQQQGDNTDTQYFGPGTRLTVL.

CDR3 DNA sequence: TGTGCCAGCAGCCAAGATTGGGGCAGGGGAGAGACCCAGTACTTC. Its protein product is CASSQDWGRGETQYF. The chain couples TRBV14 to TRBJ2-5; perhaps TRBD1 as D (6 bases). There are 15 residues in the CDR3. Germline CDR1 SGHDN, CDR2 FVKESK. V lost 0 bases, J lost 4 bases, and 12 bases lay in between.

This clone has a single count. This chain connects TRBV6-6 to TRBJ2-1; 7 bases map to TRBD2. Trimming at V came to 7 bases and at J to 6 bases, leaving 9 bases not matched to a gene. Germline lookup yields CDR1 MNHNY and CDR2 SVGAGI (reference sequence). The CDR3 spans 14 residues. This CDR3 is CASKLAITRNEQFF. In DNA form, the CDR3 reads TGTGCCAGCAAACTAGCGATTACGCGCAATGAGCAGTTCTTC.

The chain couples TRBV4-1 to TRBJ2-1; D tentatively fits TRBD1 or TRBD2 (6 bases each). Germline V gene sequence: CDR1 MGHRA, CDR2 YSYEKL. Between the trimmed V and J ends, which lost 1 base and 2 bases, there was a span of 15 bases. The length of the CDR3 is 17 residues. CDR3 DNA sequence: TGCGCCAGCAGCCAAGGAGGGGGACTTAAGGCCTACAATGAGCAGTTCTTC. It specifies CASSQGGGLKAYNEQFF.

The chain links TRBV5-1 to TRBJ2-7; 8 nucleotides agree with TRBD2. This CDR3 has 16 amino acids. V gave up 2 bases and J gave up 1 base; unmatched junction bases: 8. The V gene's germline CDR1 is SGHRS and CDR2 YFSETQ. The CDR3 sequence is CASSFGTSGPSYEQYF. CDR3 in DNA: TGCGCCAGCAGCTTTGGAACTAGCGGCCCTTCCTACGAGCAGTACTTC.

This clone was seen a few times. This chain uses TRBV28 with TRBJ1-1; D ambiguous. The length of the CDR3 is 13 residues. The ends were cut back, 10 bases at V and 1 base at J, with 13 bases in the middle. CDR1 and CDR2 from the germline V gene are MDHEN and SYDVKM. CDR3 residues: CATLVWGNTEAFF. The CDR3 nucleotides are TGTGCCACCCTGGTTTGGGGGAACACTGAAGCTTTCTTT.

As regards this clone: The sample contains more than one DNA sequence encoding this CDR3. The CDR3: CSVERQGGTEAFF. The CDR3 region has the DNA TGCAGCGTTGAGCGACAGGGCGGGACTGAAGCTTTCTTT. The chain carries TRBV29-1 and TRBJ1-1; TRBD1 matches at 7 bases. CDR1 is SQVTM and CDR2 is ANQGSEA in the germline V gene. CDR3 length: 13 amino acids. V lost 3 bases, J lost 5 bases, and 6 bases stayed unmatched.

V is TRBV5-1 and J is TRBJ2-7; a possible D gene is TRBD2 (7 bases). The CDR3 has 16 amino acids. Germline V gene lookup returns CDR1 SGHRS and CDR2 YFSETQ. V lost 8 bases to trimming and J lost 0 bases, with 21 bases between them. In DNA, the CDR3 is TGCGCCAGAGGATACAGTTGGGGGGGCCCCTCCTACGAGCAGTACTTC. It codes for CARGYSWGGPSYEQYF.

The V call is TRBV7-2, the J call TRBJ2-2; the match to TRBD2 covers 12 bases. CDR1 is SGHTA and CDR2 is FQGNSA in the germline V gene. V lost 5 bases and J lost 5; bases outside the gene matches: 6. This CDR3 has 16 residues. DNA for the CDR3: TGTGCCAGCAGCCGGACTAGCGGGATAAGGACCGGGGAGCTGTTTTTT. Translating gives CASSRTSGIRTGELFF. Drawing the rest from reference TRBV7-2 and TRBJ2-2, the complete variable domain is GAGVSQSPSNKVTEKGKDVELRCDPISGHTALYWYRQSLGQGLEFLIYFQGNSAPDKSGLPSDRFSAERTGGSVSTLTIQRTQQEDSAVYLCASSRTSGIRTGELFFGEGSRLTVL.

The sample holds one count of this clone. The V and J genes are TRBV7-2 and TRBJ1-4, with no clear D. V gave up 1 base and J gave up 0 bases, with 9 bases separating them. Germline-derived CDR1 and CDR2 are SGHTA and FQGNSA. The CDR3 length is 16 residues. CDR3 nucleotide sequence: TGTGCCAGCAGCTTAGATTTTACCACAACTAATGAAAAACTGTTTTTT. Translated, it gives CASSLDFTTTNEKLFF.

This chain connects TRBV28 to TRBJ1-2; the D gene is possibly TRBD1 (6 bases). Germline V gene lookup returns CDR1 MDHEN and CDR2 SYDVKM. The CDR3 is 16 amino acids. The V end was cut by 4 bases, the J end by 8 bases, with 23 bases between. CDR3 sequence: CASSSTPYGGRMGYTF. The CDR3 DNA follows: TGTGCCAGCAGTTCGACCCCTTACGGGGGGCGTATGGGCTACACCTTC.

The chain uses TRBV2 and TRBJ2-5; D unresolved. The V gene's germline CDR1 is SNHLY and CDR2 FYNNEI. Trimming took 4 bases from V and 0 from J, leaving 9 bases between them. The CDR3 spans 14 residues. The chain's CDR3 is CASSGQAHQETQYF. The DNA of the CDR3 is TGTGCCAGCAGTGGGCAAGCGCACCAAGAGACCCAGTACTTC.

The chain combines TRBV5-1 with TRBJ2-3, with D perhaps TRBD2 (6 bases). This CDR3 has 16 amino acids. Germline values: CDR1 SGHRS, CDR2 YFSETQ. V was cut by 4 bases and J by 4 bases, with 19 bases left in between. The chain's CDR3 is CASSTGRGGKPDTQYF. CDR3 DNA: TGCGCCAGCAGCACCGGTCGTGGCGGGAAGCCAGATACGCAGTATTTT.

This chain connects TRBV7-9 to TRBJ2-7; 7 bases align to TRBD1. V shed 5 bases, J shed 0 bases, and the junction held 10 bases outside the gene matches. This CDR3 region has 16 residues. Germline V lookup: CDR1 SEHNR, CDR2 FQNEAQ (reference sequence). The CDR3 loop reads CASSPGQPYSSYEQYF. The CDR3 coding sequence is TGTGCCAGCAGCCCGGGACAGCCGTACAGCTCCTACGAGCAGTACTTC.

Here the CDR3 DNA reads TGTGCCAGCAGCCAAGCTGTCGGGACAGGGCTTGGGACTAATGAAAAACTGTTTTTT. Translation gives CASSQAVGTGLGTNEKLFF. The chain is built from TRBV14 and TRBJ1-4; 9 nucleotides align to TRBD1. V was pared by 1 base and J by 2 bases, with 11 bases of the junction left unmatched. CDR3 length: 19 residues. Germline CDR1 and CDR2: SGHDN and FVKESK.

The chain recombines TRBV28 with TRBJ2-3; maybe TRBD1 (5 bases). In germline, CDR1 is MDHEN, CDR2 SYDVKM. The CDR3 sequence is 17 residues long. V was trimmed by 4 bases and J by 0 bases, leaving 17 bases between them. CDR3 DNA sequence: TGTGCCAGCAGTTCACCTCCCCAGGGTTTCAGCACAGATACGCAGTATTTT. Its protein product is CASSSPPQGFSTDTQYF. Looking up the rest from reference TRBV28 and TRBJ2-3 gives the full variable domain: DVKVTQSSRYLVKRTGEKVFLECVQDMDHENMFWYRQDPGLGLRLIYFSYDVKMKEKGDIPEGYSVSREKKERFSLILESASTNQTSMYLCASSSPPQGFSTDTQYFGPGTRLTVL.

V and J are TRBV28 and TRBJ2-4; 8 bases line up with TRBD1. CDR3 length equals 15 residues. V shed 7 bases and J 4 bases; nucleotides not matched to a gene: 9. Germline V gene lookup returns CDR1 MDHEN and CDR2 SYDVKM. The DNA of the CDR3 is TGTGCCAGCACCCCTCAGGGGGCGCTTAAAAACATTCAGTACTTC. Protein product: CASTPQGALKNIQYF.

This chain connects TRBV11-3 to TRBJ2-2, with 13 bases fitting TRBD2. The CDR3 extends over 15 amino acids. Germline V gives CDR1 SGHNT, CDR2 YENEEA. V shed 5 bases, J shed 4 bases, and the junction held 1 base outside the gene matches. The CDR3 loop is CASSRLAGGTGELFF. CDR3 DNA sequence: TGTGCCAGCAGCCGACTAGCGGGAGGCACCGGGGAGCTGTTTTTT.